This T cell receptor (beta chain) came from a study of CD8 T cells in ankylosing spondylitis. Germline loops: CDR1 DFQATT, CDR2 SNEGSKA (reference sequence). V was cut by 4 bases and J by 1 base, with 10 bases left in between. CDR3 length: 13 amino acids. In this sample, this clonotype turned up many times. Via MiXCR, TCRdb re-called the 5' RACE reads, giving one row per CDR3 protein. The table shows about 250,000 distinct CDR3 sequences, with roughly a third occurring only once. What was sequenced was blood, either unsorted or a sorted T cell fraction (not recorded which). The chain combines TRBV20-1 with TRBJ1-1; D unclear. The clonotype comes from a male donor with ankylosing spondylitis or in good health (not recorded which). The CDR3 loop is CSAMLMRNTEAFF. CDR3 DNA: TGCAGTGCTATGCTCATGCGGAACACTGAAGCTTTCTTT.